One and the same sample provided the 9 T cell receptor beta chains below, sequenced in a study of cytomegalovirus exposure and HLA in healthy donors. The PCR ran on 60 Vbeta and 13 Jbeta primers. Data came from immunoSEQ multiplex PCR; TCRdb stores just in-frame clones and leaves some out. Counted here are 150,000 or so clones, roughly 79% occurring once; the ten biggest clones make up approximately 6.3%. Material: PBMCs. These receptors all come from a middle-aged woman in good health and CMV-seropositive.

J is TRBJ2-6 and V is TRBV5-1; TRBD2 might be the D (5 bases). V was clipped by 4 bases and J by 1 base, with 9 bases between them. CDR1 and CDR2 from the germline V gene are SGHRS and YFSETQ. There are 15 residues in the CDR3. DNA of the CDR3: TGCGCCAGCAGCGACGGAGGATCTGGGGCCAACGTCCTGACTTTC. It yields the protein CASSDGGSGANVLTF.

The CDR3 sequence is CASAPSGLSPSYEQYF. Written as DNA, the CDR3 is TGTGCCAGCGCCCCATCGGGACTATCCCCTTCCTACGAGCAGTACTTC. The chain combines TRBV4-2 with TRBJ2-7; 7 positions match TRBD2. Per the germline V gene, CDR1 is LGHNA and CDR2 is YNFKEQ. V shed 8 bases, J shed 1 base, and the junction held 14 bases outside the gene matches. This CDR3 contains 16 residues.

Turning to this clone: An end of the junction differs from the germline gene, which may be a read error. The chain's CDR3 is CASSPRGSTNEKLFF. Here the CDR3 DNA reads TGTGCCAGCAGCCCCAGGGGCTCAACGAATGAAAAACTGTTTTTT. The genes are TRBV5-4 and TRBJ1-4; D possibly corresponds to TRBD1 (6 bases). CDR1 SGHNT and CDR2 YYREEE come from the germline V gene (reference sequence). The CDR3 length is 15 residues.

DNA of the CDR3: TGTGCCAGCAGCTTATTCACACAGGGCAACCTCATCTATGGCTACACCTTC. It encodes CASSLFTQGNLIYGYTF. The gene calls are TRBV13 and TRBJ1-2; D perhaps matches TRBD1 (6 bases). Trimming took off 2 bases at V and 4 bases at J, with 20 bases between the two ends. This CDR3 is 17 amino acids long. Germline assignment: CDR1 PRHDT and CDR2 FYEKMQ (reference sequence).

In DNA, the CDR3 is TGTGCCAGTAGTACCTCATGGCAGGTCAATCAGCCCCAGCATTTT. Amino acid sequence: CASSTSWQVNQPQHF. The V and J genes are TRBV19 and TRBJ1-5; no firm D call. V lost 4 bases to trimming and J lost 3 bases, with 13 bases between them. Germline values: CDR1 LNHDA, CDR2 SQIVND (reference sequence). The CDR3 is 15 residues long.

CDR3 protein: CAWSSDGLAFYTQYF. CDR3 sequence (DNA): TGTGCCTGGAGTTCCGACGGACTAGCGTTTTATACGCAGTATTTT. This sequence joins TRBV30 and TRBJ2-3; TRBD2 matches 9 bases. The CDR3 is made up of 15 amino acids. The V and J ends lost 2 bases and 7 bases, in that order; junction bases with no gene match: 10. The germline CDR1 and CDR2 sequences are GTSNPN and SVGIG (reference sequence).

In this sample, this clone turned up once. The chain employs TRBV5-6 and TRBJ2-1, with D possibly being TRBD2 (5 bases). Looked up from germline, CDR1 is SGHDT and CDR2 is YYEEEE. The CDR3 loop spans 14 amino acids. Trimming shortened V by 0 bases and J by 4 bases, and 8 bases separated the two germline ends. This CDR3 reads CASSLGGLYNEQFF. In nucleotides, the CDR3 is TGTGCCAGCAGCTTGGGCGGACTTTACAATGAGCAGTTCTTC.

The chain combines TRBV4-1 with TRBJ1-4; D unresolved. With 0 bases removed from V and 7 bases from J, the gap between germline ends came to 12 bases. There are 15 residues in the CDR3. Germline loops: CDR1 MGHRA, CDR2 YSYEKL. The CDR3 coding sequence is TGCGCCAGCAGCCAAGATATGACCTCGGGTGAAAAACTGTTTTTT. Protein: CASSQDMTSGEKLFF.

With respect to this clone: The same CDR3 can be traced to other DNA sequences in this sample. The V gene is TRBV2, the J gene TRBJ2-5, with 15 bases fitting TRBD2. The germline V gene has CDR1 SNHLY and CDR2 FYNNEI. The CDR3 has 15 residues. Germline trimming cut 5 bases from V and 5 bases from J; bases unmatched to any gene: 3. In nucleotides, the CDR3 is TGTGCCAGCAGTTCGGGACTAGCGGGGGGTGAGACCCAGTACTTC. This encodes CASSSGLAGGETQYF.